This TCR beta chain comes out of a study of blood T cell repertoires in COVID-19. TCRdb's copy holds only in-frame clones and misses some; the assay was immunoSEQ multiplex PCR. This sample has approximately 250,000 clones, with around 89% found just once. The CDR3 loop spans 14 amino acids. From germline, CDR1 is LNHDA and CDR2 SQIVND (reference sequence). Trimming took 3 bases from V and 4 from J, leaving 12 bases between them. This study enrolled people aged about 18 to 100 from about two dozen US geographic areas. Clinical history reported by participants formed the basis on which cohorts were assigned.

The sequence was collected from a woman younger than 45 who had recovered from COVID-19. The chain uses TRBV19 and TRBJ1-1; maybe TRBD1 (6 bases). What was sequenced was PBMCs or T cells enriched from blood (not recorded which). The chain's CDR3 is CASSIVPGVTEAFF. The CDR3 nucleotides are TGTGCCAGTAGTATCGTTCCAGGGGTCACTGAAGCTTTCTTT.